A selection of T cell receptor beta chains follows, all from one sample in a study of identical twins. TCRdb called the 5' RACE reads again in MiXCR, with one record for every CDR3 protein. The profile shows about 890,000 distinct CDR3 sequences, roughly an eighth of them singletons. In addition, the sample was reused for a study of yellow fever vaccine responses in identical twins.

The sample comprised PBMCs. These receptors all stem from a woman aged 18-29 years in good health. The CDR3 runs from the conserved cysteine through the conserved F or W. D genes are given only for firm matches. For some rows the clone size is stated as once, few or many, or as a class when expanded; others skip it.

TRBV7-9	NA	few	TRBJ2-2	CASSLDPVNTGELFF	TGTGCCAGCAGCTTAGATCCAGTTAACACCGGGGAGCTGTTTTTT
TRBV20-1	NA	many	TRBJ1-1	CSARGGGGAFF	TGCAGTGCTAGAGGAGGCGGAGGGGCTTTCTTT
TRBV20-1	NA	few	TRBJ1-1	CSATGHMNTEAFF	TGCAGTGCCACGGGACACATGAACACTGAAGCTTTCTTT
TRBV12-3/TRBV12-4	TRBD2	NA	TRBJ2-1	CASSLALGLAGGHEQFF	TGTGCCAGCAGTTTAGCGCTTGGACTAGCGGGAGGTCATGAGCAGTTCTTC
TRBV2	NA	NA	TRBJ1-5	CASSPFGQTSNQPQHF	TGTGCCAGCAGTCCTTTCGGGCAGACTAGCAATCAGCCCCAGCATTTT
TRBV2	NA	many	TRBJ2-1	CASKAEDNEQFF	TGTGCCAGCAAAGCGGAAGACAATGAGCAGTTCTTC
TRBV28	NA	few	TRBJ2-7	CASSSSWSGTSYEQYF	TGTGCCAGCAGTTCCTCGTGGAGTGGCACCTCCTACGAGCAGTACTTC
TRBV7-2	TRBD1	few	TRBJ2-5	CASSLVLGQAVSQYF	TGTGCCAGCAGCTTAGTGTTGGGACAGGCAGTATCTCAGTACTTC
TRBV5-1	TRBD2	many	TRBJ2-1	CASSVMTSGGYNEQFF	TGCGCCAGCAGCGTGATGACTAGCGGGGGATACAATGAGCAGTTCTTC
TRBV4-1	NA	NA	TRBJ2-7	CASSQEDAGSYEQYF	TGCGCCAGCAGCCAAGAGGACGCAGGAAGCTACGAGCAGTACTTC
TRBV5-6	TRBD2	NA	TRBJ2-2	CASSKPGLAITGELFF	TGTGCCAGCAGCAAACCGGGACTAGCGATCACCGGGGAGCTGTTTTTT
TRBV12-3/TRBV12-4	TRBD1	NA	TRBJ2-3	CASSPGRGQIDTQYF	TGTGCCAGCAGCCCCGGTAGGGGGCAGATAGATACGCAGTATTTT
TRBV10-1	NA	few	TRBJ1-2	CASSESGVTERGYTF	TGCGCCAGCAGTGAGTCGGGGGTTACTGAACGTGGCTACACCTTC
TRBV20-1	TRBD2	NA	TRBJ2-1	CSARVRGREGPDSEQFF	TGCAGTGCTAGGGTGCGAGGGCGGGAGGGCCCGGATTCTGAGCAGTTCTTC
TRBV19	TRBD1	few	TRBJ2-7	CASSTDPSGQGRAYEQYF	TGTGCCAGTAGTACCGACCCCTCCGGACAGGGGAGAGCCTACGAGCAGTACTTC
TRBV10-1	TRBD1	NA	TRBJ2-5	CASSEGDGTAVLETQYF	TGCGCCAGCAGTGAAGGGGACGGGACAGCAGTTTTAGAGACCCAGTACTTC
TRBV20-1	NA	few	TRBJ2-1	CSAQISGISYNEQFF	TGCAGTGCTCAAATAAGCGGAATCTCCTACAATGAGCAGTTCTTC
TRBV7-9	NA	few	TRBJ2-5	CASSLITGWLVETQYF	TGTGCCAGCAGCTTAATTACAGGGTGGTTGGTGGAGACCCAGTACTTC
TRBV5-1	TRBD2	NA	TRBJ2-4	CASSFTSGINWAKNIQYF	TGCGCCAGCAGCTTTACTAGCGGGATCAACTGGGCCAAAAACATTCAGTACTTC
TRBV5-1	NA	NA	TRBJ2-2	CASSLVVNGELFF	TGCGCCAGCAGCTTGGTTGTCAACGGGGAGCTGTTTTTT
TRBV5-1	NA	few	TRBJ1-1	CASSLTLDFGEGLMNTEAFF	TGCGCCAGCAGCTTGACGCTCGACTTTGGAGAGGGCCTCATGAACACTGAAGCTTTCTTT
TRBV20-1	NA	few	TRBJ1-5	CSARGGPLNQPQHF	TGCAGTGCTAGAGGTGGACCTTTGAATCAGCCCCAGCATTTT
TRBV25-1	NA	NA	TRBJ2-3	CASSELGPVSTDTQYF	TGTGCCAGCAGTGAGCTAGGACCTGTTAGCACAGATACGCAGTATTTT
TRBV5-1	TRBD1	few	TRBJ1-3	CASSATGGSGNTIYF	TGCGCCAGCAGCGCTACAGGGGGCTCTGGAAACACCATATATTTT
TRBV6-5	NA	NA	TRBJ1-1	CASSYSVRPGTEAFF	TGTGCCAGCAGTTACTCGGTCAGGCCCGGGACTGAAGCTTTCTTT
TRBV4-1	NA	many	TRBJ1-5	CASSQGFVLQPQHF	TGCGCCAGCAGCCAAGGTTTCGTTTTACAGCCCCAGCATTTT
TRBV7-2	NA	few	TRBJ2-7	CASSLLLVGYEQYF	TGTGCCAGCAGCTTATTGCTAGTGGGGTACGAGCAGTACTTC
TRBV2	NA	many	TRBJ2-3	CASSDPGTPLDTQYF	TGTGCCAGCAGTGACCCCGGGACTCCACTAGATACGCAGTATTTT
TRBV29-1	NA	NA	TRBJ2-1	CSVERGFRRNKQFF	TGCAGCGTTGAAAGAGGGTTTCGGAGAAATAAGCAGTTCTTC
TRBV10-1	NA	NA	TRBJ1-4	CASSRGSGEKLFF	TGCGCCAGCAGTAGAGGTAGTGGTGAAAAACTGTTTTTT
TRBV20-1	NA	few	TRBJ1-1	CSGTEAFF	TGCAGTGGCACTGAAGCTTTCTTT
TRBV20-1	TRBD2	many	TRBJ2-3	CSAPLAGGDTQYF	TGCAGTGCCCCACTAGCGGGGGGAGATACGCAGTATTTT
TRBV3-1	TRBD2	NA	TRBJ2-2	CASRYRLAGTGELFF	TGTGCCAGCAGATACCGACTAGCGGGTACCGGGGAGCTGTTTTTT
TRBV5-1	NA	NA	TRBJ2-1	CASSLGTTGNEQFF	TGCGCCAGCAGCCTGGGGACCACTGGAAATGAGCAGTTCTTC
TRBV6-2/TRBV6-3	NA	few	TRBJ1-2	CATTPGYGYTF	TGTGCCACTACACCAGGCTATGGCTACACCTTC
TRBV12-3/TRBV12-4	TRBD2	NA	TRBJ2-2	CASSFPGRRTGELFF	TGTGCCAGCAGTTTCCCCGGGAGGAGGACCGGGGAGCTGTTTTTT
TRBV28	TRBD1	many	TRBJ1-6	CASSFQGASGTYNSPLHF	TGTGCCAGCAGTTTTCAGGGGGCGTCGGGGACCTATAATTCACCCCTCCACTTT
TRBV6-5	NA	NA	TRBJ2-7	CATTAYNYEQYF	TGTGCCACTACTGCCTATAACTACGAGCAGTACTTC
TRBV28	TRBD1	NA	TRBJ1-6	CASIPGTALYSPLHF	TGTGCCAGCATTCCCGGGACAGCTCTTTATTCACCCCTCCACTTT
TRBV11-2	TRBD2	NA	TRBJ2-1	CASSLSSGGREEQFF	TGTGCCAGCAGCTTGTCTAGCGGGGGTCGGGAGGAGCAGTTCTTC
TRBV28	NA	NA	TRBJ1-2	CASSLSSGDYGYTF	TGTGCCAGCAGTTTATCGTCCGGGGACTATGGCTACACCTTC
TRBV29-1	NA	few	TRBJ2-5	CSVEAGQQETQYF	TGCAGCGTTGAGGCGGGACAACAAGAGACCCAGTACTTC
TRBV20-1	NA	NA	TRBJ2-1	CSDAPSADNEQFF	TGCAGTGATGCCCCCTCTGCCGACAATGAGCAGTTCTTC
TRBV11-2	NA	few	TRBJ2-1	CATGAGLSSYNEQFF	TGTGCCACAGGGGCTGGCTTGAGCTCCTACAATGAGCAGTTCTTC
TRBV2	NA	many	TRBJ2-5	CAVAGLLQETQYF	TGTGCCGTCGCGGGACTTCTCCAAGAGACCCAGTACTTC
TRBV18	TRBD2	few	TRBJ2-1	CASSLAGPHNEQFF	TGTGCCAGCTCACTAGCGGGACCCCACAATGAGCAGTTCTTC
TRBV5-1	TRBD1	few	TRBJ2-2	CASSTGQGIPTGELFF	TGCGCCAGCAGCACGGGACAGGGAATCCCCACCGGGGAGCTGTTTTTT
TRBV7-8	NA	NA	TRBJ2-7	CASSLEGPHEQYF	TGTGCCAGCAGCTTAGAAGGGCCCCACGAGCAGTACTTC
TRBV12-3/TRBV12-4	NA	NA	TRBJ1-3	CASSLMQAMGGNTIYF	TGTGCCAGCAGTTTGATGCAGGCGATGGGTGGAAACACCATATATTTT
TRBV27	NA	few	TRBJ2-7	CASSWGGLAYEQYF	TGTGCCAGCAGTTGGGGTGGTCTAGCCTACGAGCAGTACTTC
TRBV6-1	NA	few	TRBJ1-2	CASTPGGPYGYTF	TGTGCCAGCACCCCGGGAGGACCCTATGGCTACACCTTC
TRBV5-1	NA	few	TRBJ2-2	CASSLFGGLNTGELFF	TGCGCCAGCAGCTTGTTTGGGGGATTGAACACCGGGGAGCTGTTTTTT
TRBV11-2	NA	few	TRBJ1-4	CASSISPRVGEKLFF	TGTGCCAGCAGCATTTCACCCCGGGTTGGTGAAAAACTGTTTTTT
TRBV7-9	TRBD1	NA	TRBJ2-1	CASSPGTVGFNEQFF	TGTGCCAGCAGCCCCGGGACAGTGGGTTTCAATGAGCAGTTCTTC
TRBV11-2	NA	NA	TRBJ2-6	CASSGILAPGANVLTF	TGTGCCAGCTCCGGAATATTGGCTCCTGGGGCCAACGTCCTGACTTTC
TRBV4-1	TRBD1	NA	TRBJ2-2	CASSQRDRGTGELFF	TGCGCCAGCAGCCAGCGGGACAGGGGTACCGGGGAGCTGTTTTTT
TRBV6-5	NA	NA	TRBJ1-1	CASSSFLLHTEAFF	TGTGCCAGCAGTTCTTTCTTACTCCACACTGAAGCTTTCTTT